This entry describes one T cell receptor (beta chain). Its antigen is as yet unknown. Cultured CD4+ T cell DNA was sequenced using the Oncomine TCR Beta short-read assay. Genomic DNA was isolated from CD4+ T cells that had been cultured. Via MiXCR, TCRdb re-called the PCR reads, giving one row per CDR3 protein. The sample has tens of thousands of distinct CDR3 sequences, 32% seen once; the top ten hold roughly 10%. The CDR3 covers 14 residues. With V trimmed by 4 bases and J by 4 bases, 7 bases remained unmatched. CDR1 and CDR2 from the germline V gene are DFQATT and SNEGSKA (reference sequence). As for time point: late sampling 161 to 241 days after vaccination in a few convalescent patients. Specified treatment: roughly 10-day PBMC culture with coronavirus spike peptide pools or control peptides (ViraFEST assay). Antigen-specific T cell expansion with peptide pools preceded TCR sequencing in the ViraFEST approach.

The data are from a study of vaccination and CD4 T cells after COVID-19. Study-level background: The study collected post-vaccine samples a median around 73 days after dose two, with a range of 14 to 241. A few convalescent patients were sampled post-vaccination (at day 14 and at days 161 to 241).

The sequenced sample was CD4+ T cells from blood, cultured in vitro, obtained about 7 months after SARS-CoV-2 vaccination. The clonotype originates from a human donor who had recovered from COVID-19. The chain carries TRBV20-1 and TRBJ2-7; TRBD1 agrees at 10 bases. The CDR3 region has the DNA TGCAGTGCTACTAACGGACAGGGGGGATACGAGCAGTACTTC. This encodes CSATNGQGGYEQYF.